This T cell receptor (beta chain) originates from a study of T cell repertoires in cytomegalovirus infection. In the study overall: Both a matching HLA type and CMV infection were indicated by public TCR beta signatures.

Study-wide points: Identification of carriers of CMV plus the relevant HLA was achieved through cumulative public TCR beta family frequency. In two of eight donors, the top clonotype was HLA-C-restricted CMV-specific.

This clonotype was seen ten or more times. Its antigen is as yet unknown. Via MiXCR, TCRdb re-called the reads, giving one row per CDR3 protein. The data hold approximately 130,000 distinct CDR3 sequences, with roughly 9% observed a single time. The V gene lost 5 bases and the J gene lost 6 bases, with 8 bases spanning the gap. The CDR3 consists of 11 residues. Sample: PBMCs. The chain has TRBV12-3 or TRBV12-4 and TRBJ2-7; D is ambiguous. This sequence originates from a human donor in good health (CMV status not recorded). Some clones in this sample may be carry-over from other donors' samples. CDR3 sequence (DNA): TGTGCCAGCAGTCGGTTCGGCGAGCAGTACTTC. It yields the protein CASSRFGEQYF.